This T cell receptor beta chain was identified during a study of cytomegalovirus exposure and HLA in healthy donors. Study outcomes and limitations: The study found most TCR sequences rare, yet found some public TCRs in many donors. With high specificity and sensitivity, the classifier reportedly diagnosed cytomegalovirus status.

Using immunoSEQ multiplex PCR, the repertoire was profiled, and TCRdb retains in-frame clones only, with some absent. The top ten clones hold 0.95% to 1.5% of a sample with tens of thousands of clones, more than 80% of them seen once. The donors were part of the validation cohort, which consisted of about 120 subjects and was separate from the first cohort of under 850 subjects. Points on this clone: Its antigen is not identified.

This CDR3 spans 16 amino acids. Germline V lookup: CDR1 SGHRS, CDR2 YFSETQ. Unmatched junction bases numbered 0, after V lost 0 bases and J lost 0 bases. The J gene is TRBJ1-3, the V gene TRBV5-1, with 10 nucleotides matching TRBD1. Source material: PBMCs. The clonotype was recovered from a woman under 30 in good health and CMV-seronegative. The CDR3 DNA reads TGCGCCAGCAGCTTGGGGACAGGGGGCTCTGGAAACACCATATATTTT. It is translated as CASSLGTGGSGNTIYF.